The rows below give T cell receptor beta chains drawn from one sample of a study of blood T cell repertoires in COVID-19. The table came from immunoSEQ multiplex PCR; TCRdb's copy has only in-frame clones and leaves some out. The sample carries about 140,000 clones, roughly 84% recorded once. Sequencing was done on a sample of PBMCs or T cells enriched from blood (not recorded which). The receptors shown here come from a man aged 65-85 years who had been exposed to COVID-19. CDR3s include the opening cysteine and the closing phenylalanine or tryptophan. Each record gives: clone size, D gene, V gene, J gene, CDR3 protein, CDR3 DNA. A D gene is named only where the DNA matches it firmly. Clone size, where shown, is once, few, many, or a class for clones that have expanded.

abundance: -; d_gene: -; v_gene: TRBV6-5; j_gene: TRBJ2-7; CDR3aa: CASSYRSKGSYEQYF; CDR3nt: TGTGCCAGCAGTTATCGATCAAAGGGGTCCTACGAGCAGTACTTC
abundance: -; d_gene: TRBD1; v_gene: TRBV24-1; j_gene: TRBJ1-2; CDR3aa: CATSDSTLGQGYGYTF; CDR3nt: TGTGCCACCAGTGACTCCACCCTGGGACAGGGGTATGGCTACACCTTC
abundance: once; d_gene: TRBD1; v_gene: TRBV5-4; j_gene: TRBJ2-3; CDR3aa: CASSLWTGPTDTQYF; CDR3nt: TGTGCCAGCAGCTTGTGGACAGGGCCCACAGATACGCAGTATTTT
abundance: -; d_gene: -; v_gene: TRBV28; j_gene: TRBJ1-2; CDR3aa: CASNSQSYGYTF; CDR3nt: TGTGCCAGCAACAGCCAGAGCTATGGCTACACCTTC
abundance: -; d_gene: -; v_gene: TRBV11-3; j_gene: TRBJ2-2; CDR3aa: CASSLEDTTYTGELFF; CDR3nt: TGTGCCAGCAGCTTAGAAGATACGACTTACACCGGGGAGCTGTTTTTT
abundance: -; d_gene: TRBD2; v_gene: TRBV27; j_gene: TRBJ2-3; CDR3aa: CASSLLAPASGTLRPHTQYF; CDR3nt: TGTGCCAGCAGTTTATTGGCTCCGGCTAGCGGGACCCTTAGGCCACATACGCAGTATTTT
abundance: once; d_gene: -; v_gene: TRBV27; j_gene: TRBJ2-1; CDR3aa: CASSLSGTSSNEQFF; CDR3nt: TGTGCCAGCAGTTTATCCGGTACTAGCAGCAATGAGCAGTTCTTC
abundance: -; d_gene: -; v_gene: TRBV7-9; j_gene: TRBJ2-5; CDR3aa: CASSQYQETQYF; CDR3nt: TGTGCCAGCAGCCAGTACCAAGAGACCCAGTACTTC
abundance: -; d_gene: TRBD1; v_gene: TRBV13; j_gene: TRBJ2-7; CDR3aa: CASSSNRGPHYEQYF; CDR3nt: TGTGCCAGCAGCTCCAACAGGGGGCCCCATTACGAGCAGTACTTC
abundance: -; d_gene: -; v_gene: TRBV6-6; j_gene: TRBJ2-1; CDR3aa: CASSPGGGGSYNEQFF; CDR3nt: TGTGCCAGCAGCCCCGGGGGCGGGGGCTCCTACAATGAGCAGTTCTTC
abundance: -; d_gene: TRBD1; v_gene: TRBV20-1; j_gene: TRBJ2-5; CDR3aa: CSASRGGRGETQYF; CDR3nt: TGCAGTGCTAGTAGAGGGGGCCGTGGGGAGACCCAGTACTTC
abundance: -; d_gene: -; v_gene: TRBV6-5; j_gene: TRBJ2-7; CDR3aa: CASSSNSGRHEQYF; CDR3nt: TGTGCCAGCAGCTCGAACAGTGGCCGCCACGAGCAGTACTTC
abundance: -; d_gene: TRBD2; v_gene: TRBV6-5; j_gene: TRBJ2-3; CDR3aa: CASSLLAGGPDTQYF; CDR3nt: TGTGCCAGCAGCTTACTAGCGGGGGGGCCAGATACGCAGTATTTT
abundance: -; d_gene: -; v_gene: TRBV3-1/TRBV3-2; j_gene: TRBJ1-2; CDR3aa: CASSKRLDYYYGYTF; CDR3nt: TGTGCCAGCAGCAAAAGACTGGATTACTACTATGGCTACACCTTC
abundance: few; d_gene: TRBD2; v_gene: TRBV5-1; j_gene: TRBJ2-7; CDR3aa: CASSPGIAGGPPYEQYF; CDR3nt: TGCGCCAGCAGTCCCGGGATAGCGGGAGGGCCCCCCTACGAGCAGTACTTC
abundance: -; d_gene: TRBD2; v_gene: TRBV27; j_gene: TRBJ2-3; CDR3aa: CASSLIAGGGTDTQYF; CDR3nt: TGTGCCAGCAGTTTAATAGCGGGGGGAGGCACAGATACGCAGTATTTT
abundance: -; d_gene: -; v_gene: TRBV5-1; j_gene: TRBJ1-2; CDR3aa: CASSPLERNYGYTF; CDR3nt: TGCGCCAGCAGCCCATTGGAGAGGAACTATGGCTACACCTTC
abundance: -; d_gene: -; v_gene: TRBV24-1; j_gene: TRBJ1-5; CDR3aa: CATSGQHNQPQHF; CDR3nt: TGTGCCACCAGTGGACAGCACAATCAGCCCCAGCATTTT
abundance: -; d_gene: TRBD1; v_gene: TRBV12-3/TRBV12-4; j_gene: TRBJ1-2; CDR3aa: CASSFPGGGQTF; CDR3nt: TGTGCCAGCAGTTTTCCAGGGGGCGGACAGACCTTC
abundance: -; d_gene: -; v_gene: TRBV7-9; j_gene: TRBJ2-7; CDR3aa: CASSRDYEQYF; CDR3nt: TGTGCCAGCAGCCGCGACTACGAGCAGTACTTC
abundance: -; d_gene: -; v_gene: TRBV24-1; j_gene: TRBJ2-1; CDR3aa: CATSDPGTDHYNEQFF; CDR3nt: TGTGCCACCAGTGACCCTGGGACTGATCACTACAATGAGCAGTTCTTC
abundance: -; d_gene: -; v_gene: TRBV4-1; j_gene: TRBJ2-1; CDR3aa: CASSQEPTASSYNEQFF; CDR3nt: TGCGCCAGCAGCCAAGAACCGACAGCCAGCTCCTACAATGAGCAGTTCTTC
abundance: -; d_gene: TRBD2; v_gene: TRBV19; j_gene: TRBJ2-1; CDR3aa: CASSIGSSGRAEGEQFF; CDR3nt: TGTGCCAGTAGTATAGGATCCAGCGGGAGGGCCGAGGGTGAGCAGTTCTTC
abundance: -; d_gene: -; v_gene: TRBV4-3; j_gene: TRBJ1-4; CDR3aa: CASSQDLGATNEKLFF; CDR3nt: TGCGCCAGCAGCCAAGACCTCGGTGCAACTAATGAAAAACTGTTTTTT
abundance: -; d_gene: -; v_gene: TRBV7-8; j_gene: TRBJ2-1; CDR3aa: CASTRLVASYNEQFF; CDR3nt: TGTGCCAGCACACGACTAGTAGCGTCCTACAATGAGCAGTTCTTC
abundance: -; d_gene: TRBD1; v_gene: TRBV6-5; j_gene: TRBJ2-7; CDR3aa: CASSSGQGASEQYF; CDR3nt: TGTGCCAGCAGTTCGGGACAGGGGGCGAGCGAGCAGTACTTC
abundance: -; d_gene: -; v_gene: TRBV20-1; j_gene: TRBJ1-1; CDR3aa: CSVQENTEAFF; CDR3nt: TGCAGTGTACAGGAGAACACTGAAGCTTTCTTT
abundance: -; d_gene: -; v_gene: TRBV6-5; j_gene: TRBJ2-1; CDR3aa: CASSYSASSSYNEQFF; CDR3nt: TGTGCCAGCAGTTACTCCGCAAGTAGCTCCTACAATGAGCAGTTCTTC
abundance: few; d_gene: -; v_gene: TRBV5-5; j_gene: TRBJ1-1; CDR3aa: CASSLASGATEAFF; CDR3nt: TGTGCCAGCAGCTTGGCCTCAGGGGCTACTGAAGCTTTCTTT
abundance: -; d_gene: TRBD1; v_gene: TRBV6-5; j_gene: TRBJ1-1; CDR3aa: CASSYIGTGQAFF; CDR3nt: TGTGCCAGCAGTTACATCGGGACAGGGCAAGCTTTCTTT